This is a list of T cell receptor beta chains from one sample in a study of cytomegalovirus exposure and HLA in healthy donors. The repertoire was sequenced with immunoSEQ multiplex PCR; TCRdb's copy has only in-frame clones and lacks some. The sample records around 130,000 clones, roughly 80% being singletons. The sample taken for sequencing was PBMCs. Receptors were obtained from a female donor in good health and CMV-seronegative. Each CDR3 is given with its conserved first and last residue. Each record gives: V gene, clone size, D gene, J gene, CDR3 protein, CDR3 DNA. D genes are given only for firm matches. Expanded clones get a size class; other rows say once, few or many, or leave the size out.

V gene: TRBV7-9; clone size: .; D gene: TRBD2; J gene: TRBJ2-7; CDR3 protein: CASSFLGSGSYEQYF; CDR3 DNA: TGTGCCAGCAGCTTCCTTGGCAGCGGGAGTTACGAGCAGTACTTC
V gene: TRBV19; clone size: .; D gene: TRBD1; J gene: TRBJ1-5; CDR3 protein: CASSISQGASSGNQPQHF; CDR3 DNA: TGTGCCAGTAGTATTAGCCAGGGGGCGAGTTCAGGCAATCAGCCCCAGCATTTT
V gene: TRBV27; clone size: .; D gene: TRBD1; J gene: TRBJ2-5; CDR3 protein: CASKDRKETQYF; CDR3 DNA: TGTGCCAGCAAGGACAGGAAAGAGACCCAGTACTTC
V gene: TRBV6-1; clone size: .; D gene: TRBD1; J gene: TRBJ2-5; CDR3 protein: CASRDREQTQYF; CDR3 DNA: TGTGCCAGCAGGGACAGGGAACAGACCCAGTACTTC
V gene: TRBV11-3; clone size: .; D gene: TRBD1; J gene: TRBJ2-2; CDR3 protein: CASSPGQGNTGELFF; CDR3 DNA: TGTGCCAGCAGCCCCGGACAGGGGAACACCGGGGAGCTGTTTTTT
V gene: TRBV16; clone size: .; D gene: .; J gene: TRBJ1-2; CDR3 protein: CASSLTTANYGYTF; CDR3 DNA: TGTGCCAGCAGCCTGACGACAGCTAACTATGGCTACACCTTC
V gene: TRBV19; clone size: .; D gene: .; J gene: TRBJ2-3; CDR3 protein: CASSDLGSGLYTQYF; CDR3 DNA: TGTGCCAGTAGTGACCTGGGCTCCGGTTTATATACGCAGTATTTT
V gene: TRBV5-8; clone size: few; D gene: TRBD1; J gene: TRBJ1-4; CDR3 protein: CASSYGTGSTNEKLFF; CDR3 DNA: TGTGCCAGCAGCTATGGGACAGGGTCAACTAATGAAAAACTGTTTTTT
V gene: TRBV28; clone size: .; D gene: .; J gene: TRBJ2-7; CDR3 protein: CASSLGPGYEQYF; CDR3 DNA: TGTGCCAGCAGTTTAGGCCCAGGGTACGAGCAGTACTTC
V gene: TRBV13; clone size: .; D gene: TRBD2; J gene: TRBJ2-5; CDR3 protein: CASSTRLAGAEETQYF; CDR3 DNA: TGTGCCAGCAGCACCCGACTAGCGGGAGCGGAAGAGACCCAGTACTTC
V gene: TRBV14; clone size: .; D gene: .; J gene: TRBJ2-5; CDR3 protein: CASSQGSDYRGTQYF; CDR3 DNA: TGTGCCAGCAGCCAAGGCAGTGACTACCGGGGGACCCAGTACTTC
V gene: TRBV6-5; clone size: .; D gene: .; J gene: TRBJ2-3; CDR3 protein: CASSYWSGTTDTQYF; CDR3 DNA: TGTGCCAGCAGTTATTGGTCAGGTACCACAGATACGCAGTATTTT
V gene: TRBV5-6; clone size: .; D gene: TRBD2; J gene: TRBJ2-2; CDR3 protein: CASSSLAGVGFSGELFF; CDR3 DNA: TGTGCCAGCAGCTCACTGGCGGGAGTAGGTTTCTCCGGGGAGCTGTTTTTT
V gene: TRBV11-3; clone size: once; D gene: TRBD1; J gene: TRBJ2-1; CDR3 protein: CASSQGTGDGEQFF; CDR3 DNA: TGTGCCAGCAGCCAAGGGACAGGGGACGGTGAGCAGTTCTTC
V gene: TRBV6-1; clone size: .; D gene: .; J gene: TRBJ1-1; CDR3 protein: CAIRQYTEAFF; CDR3 DNA: TGTGCCATCCGACAGTACACTGAAGCTTTCTTT
V gene: TRBV28; clone size: .; D gene: TRBD2; J gene: TRBJ2-5; CDR3 protein: CASSQRGLAGVETQYF; CDR3 DNA: TGTGCCAGCAGTCAACGCGGACTAGCGGGAGTAGAGACCCAGTACTTC
V gene: TRBV29-1; clone size: .; D gene: .; J gene: TRBJ2-7; CDR3 protein: CSVGLSTYEQYF; CDR3 DNA: TGCAGCGTTGGACTATCCACCTACGAGCAGTACTTC
V gene: TRBV11-1; clone size: .; D gene: .; J gene: TRBJ2-1; CDR3 protein: CASSLGGSPYNEQFF; CDR3 DNA: TGTGCCAGCAGCTTAGGAGGGAGCCCTTACAATGAGCAGTTCTTC
V gene: TRBV27; clone size: .; D gene: .; J gene: TRBJ1-2; CDR3 protein: CASMDSKQNYGYTF; CDR3 DNA: TGTGCCAGCATGGACAGCAAACAGAACTATGGCTACACCTTC
V gene: TRBV5-4; clone size: .; D gene: TRBD2; J gene: TRBJ2-3; CDR3 protein: CASRSGLVGTDTQYF; CDR3 DNA: TGTGCCAGCAGATCGGGACTAGTGGGCACAGATACGCAGTATTTT
V gene: TRBV5-6; clone size: .; D gene: TRBD2; J gene: TRBJ2-7; CDR3 protein: CASSFLTSGLYEQYF; CDR3 DNA: TGTGCCAGCAGCTTTTTGACTAGCGGTCTTTACGAGCAGTACTTC
V gene: TRBV6-5; clone size: .; D gene: TRBD2; J gene: TRBJ2-1; CDR3 protein: CASSYSGSGSYEQFF; CDR3 DNA: TGTGCCAGCAGTTACTCGGGTAGCGGGAGTTATGAGCAGTTCTTC
V gene: TRBV6-7; clone size: few; D gene: TRBD2; J gene: TRBJ2-7; CDR3 protein: CASSFPLILAGGQYEQYF; CDR3 DNA: TGTGCCAGCAGTTTCCCCCTTATACTAGCGGGAGGGCAGTACGAGCAGTACTTC
V gene: TRBV19; clone size: .; D gene: .; J gene: TRBJ1-1; CDR3 protein: CASSIGQYTEAFF; CDR3 DNA: TGTGCCAGTAGTATAGGGCAGTACACTGAAGCTTTCTTT
V gene: TRBV11-3; clone size: .; D gene: TRBD1; J gene: TRBJ2-7; CDR3 protein: CASSRGQGMNEQYF; CDR3 DNA: TGTGCCAGCAGCCGGGGACAGGGGATGAACGAGCAGTACTTC
V gene: TRBV5-1; clone size: .; D gene: .; J gene: TRBJ2-5; CDR3 protein: CASRPGQETQYF; CDR3 DNA: TGCGCCAGCAGACCCGGCCAAGAGACCCAGTACTTC
V gene: TRBV6-1; clone size: .; D gene: .; J gene: TRBJ1-1; CDR3 protein: CASIIGTQVTEAFF; CDR3 DNA: TGTGCCAGCATTATCGGGACACAAGTCACTGAAGCTTTCTTT
V gene: TRBV27; clone size: .; D gene: TRBD1; J gene: TRBJ2-7; CDR3 protein: CASRMTGGASPYEQYF; CDR3 DNA: TGTGCCAGCAGAATGACAGGGGGCGCTAGTCCCTACGAGCAGTACTTC
V gene: TRBV5-4; clone size: .; D gene: .; J gene: TRBJ2-3; CDR3 protein: CASSLGRGTDTQYF; CDR3 DNA: TGTGCCAGCAGCTTGGGCCGAGGCACAGATACGCAGTATTTT
V gene: TRBV19; clone size: many; D gene: TRBD2; J gene: TRBJ2-3; CDR3 protein: CASRVAGADTQYF; CDR3 DNA: TGTGCCAGTAGGGTAGCGGGAGCAGATACGCAGTATTTT
V gene: TRBV9; clone size: .; D gene: TRBD1; J gene: TRBJ1-1; CDR3 protein: CASSTKTGDAEAFF; CDR3 DNA: TGTGCCAGCAGCACAAAGACAGGGGACGCTGAAGCTTTCTTT
V gene: TRBV4-1; clone size: .; D gene: TRBD2; J gene: TRBJ2-1; CDR3 protein: CASSIPGGKGEQFF; CDR3 DNA: TGCGCCAGCAGCATCCCGGGGGGGAAGGGTGAGCAGTTCTTC
V gene: TRBV13; clone size: .; D gene: TRBD2; J gene: TRBJ2-1; CDR3 protein: CASTPIAGGNNEQFF; CDR3 DNA: TGTGCCAGCACCCCCATAGCGGGAGGGAACAATGAGCAGTTCTTC
V gene: TRBV5-1; clone size: .; D gene: .; J gene: TRBJ1-2; CDR3 protein: CASSLEAGINYGYTF; CDR3 DNA: TGCGCCAGCAGCTTGGAAGCAGGGATTAACTATGGCTACACCTTC
V gene: TRBV5-1; clone size: .; D gene: TRBD1; J gene: TRBJ1-2; CDR3 protein: CASSLAVTGGGYTF; CDR3 DNA: TGCGCCAGCAGCTTGGCCGTGACAGGGGGTGGCTACACCTTC
V gene: TRBV11-2; clone size: .; D gene: TRBD1; J gene: TRBJ1-2; CDR3 protein: CASSNRDRGDGYTF; CDR3 DNA: TGTGCCAGCAGCAACCGGGACAGGGGAGATGGCTACACCTTC
V gene: TRBV27; clone size: .; D gene: .; J gene: TRBJ1-1; CDR3 protein: CASSYRGDTEAFF; CDR3 DNA: TGTGCCAGCAGTTACCGGGGGGACACTGAAGCTTTCTTT
V gene: TRBV7-2; clone size: .; D gene: .; J gene: TRBJ2-1; CDR3 protein: CASSLFGRGGDEQFF; CDR3 DNA: TGTGCCAGCAGCTTATTCGGCAGGGGTGGGGATGAGCAGTTCTTC
V gene: TRBV7-3; clone size: .; D gene: TRBD2; J gene: TRBJ2-1; CDR3 protein: CASSPLAGEDEQFF; CDR3 DNA: TGTGCCAGCAGCCCCCTCGCGGGAGAGGACGAGCAGTTCTTC
V gene: TRBV4-1; clone size: .; D gene: .; J gene: TRBJ2-5; CDR3 protein: CASSPMGSKETQYF; CDR3 DNA: TGCGCCAGCAGCCCCATGGGCAGTAAAGAGACCCAGTACTTC
V gene: TRBV28; clone size: .; D gene: .; J gene: TRBJ1-1; CDR3 protein: CASSARGTEAFF; CDR3 DNA: TGTGCCAGCAGCGCCAGGGGCACTGAAGCTTTCTTT
V gene: TRBV7-9; clone size: .; D gene: TRBD1; J gene: TRBJ2-2; CDR3 protein: CASSTGTVSTGELFF; CDR3 DNA: TGTGCCAGCAGTACCGGGACAGTCTCCACCGGGGAGCTGTTTTTT
V gene: TRBV9; clone size: .; D gene: .; J gene: TRBJ2-7; CDR3 protein: CASSPGDSSYEQYF; CDR3 DNA: TGTGCCAGCAGCCCGGGGGACAGCTCCTACGAGCAGTACTTC
V gene: TRBV6-1; clone size: .; D gene: .; J gene: TRBJ2-7; CDR3 protein: CASSRGSNSYEQYF; CDR3 DNA: TGTGCCAGCAGTCGGGGAAGCAACTCCTACGAGCAGTACTTC
V gene: TRBV25-1; clone size: few; D gene: .; J gene: TRBJ2-1; CDR3 protein: CATSDGSTFDEQFF; CDR3 DNA: TGTGCCACTTCAGACGGGAGTACTTTCGATGAGCAGTTCTTC
V gene: TRBV28; clone size: once; D gene: TRBD1; J gene: TRBJ1-5; CDR3 protein: CASSDDRDDQPQHF; CDR3 DNA: TGTGCCAGCAGTGATGACAGGGACGATCAGCCCCAGCATTTT
V gene: TRBV5-1; clone size: .; D gene: .; J gene: TRBJ2-2; CDR3 protein: CASSMSSPGELFF; CDR3 DNA: TGCGCCAGCAGCATGTCTAGCCCCGGGGAGCTGTTTTTT